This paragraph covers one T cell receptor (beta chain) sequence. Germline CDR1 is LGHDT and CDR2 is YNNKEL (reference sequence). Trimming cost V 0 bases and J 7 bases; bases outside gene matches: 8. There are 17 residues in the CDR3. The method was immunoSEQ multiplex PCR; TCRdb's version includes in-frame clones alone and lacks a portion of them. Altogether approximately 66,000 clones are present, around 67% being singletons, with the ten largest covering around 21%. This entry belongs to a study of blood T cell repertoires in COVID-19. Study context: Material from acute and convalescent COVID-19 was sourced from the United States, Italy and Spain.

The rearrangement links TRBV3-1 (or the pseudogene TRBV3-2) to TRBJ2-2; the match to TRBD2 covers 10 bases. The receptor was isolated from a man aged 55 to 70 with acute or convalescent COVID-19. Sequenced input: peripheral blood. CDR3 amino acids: CASSQEYQRGGNGELFF. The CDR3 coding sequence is TGTGCCAGCAGCCAAGAGTACCAGCGGGGGGGAAACGGGGAGCTGTTTTTT.